Each of the 24 T cell receptor beta chains below was sequenced from the same sample in a study of blood T cell repertoires in COVID-19 (dated by TCRdb to 2020 to 2021). Libraries were made using the immunoSEQ multiplex PCR assay. Drawn from immuneACCESS, this table holds only the in-frame rearrangements with V and J called that TCRdb kept. Clones are partly lost; checked studies trace under half to an unresolved V gene and leave the rest unexplained. Recorded for this sample are about 160,000 clones; around 89% of them occurred a single time. The ten largest clonotypes hold approximately 2.8% of the sample. The sample taken for sequencing was peripheral blood. These receptors were taken from a man in his 60s with acute or convalescent COVID-19.

This sequence joins TRBV28 and TRBJ1-1, with D hard to call. Between the trimmed V and J ends, which lost 3 bases and 2 bases, there was a span of 10 bases. CDR3 length equals 14 residues. Germline lookup yields CDR1 MDHEN and CDR2 SYDVKM. The CDR3 region has the DNA TGTGCCAGCAGTTTGATAGGAGCAAACACTGAAGCTTTCTTT. Protein sequence: CASSLIGANTEAFF.

A few counts support this clone. The chain couples TRBV10-3 to TRBJ2-7; D not certain. CDR3 length equals 13 residues. The V gene's germline CDR1 is ENHRY and CDR2 SYGVKD. The V gene lost 6 bases and the J gene lost 0 bases, with 9 bases spanning the gap. CDR3 protein: CAISSGYSYEQYF. The CDR3 DNA reads as TGTGCCATCAGCTCAGGATACTCCTACGAGCAGTACTTC.

This chain uses TRBV5-1 with TRBJ2-2; 8 nucleotides line up with TRBD1. The length of the CDR3 is 17 residues. Germline CDR1 is SGHRS and CDR2 is YFSETQ. V dropped 2 bases and J dropped 5; count of bases not matched to a gene: 11. CDR3 bases: TGCGCCAGCAGCTTTTCAAGACAGGGGTTTAAAACCGGGGAGCTGTTTTTT. This sequence encodes CASSFSRQGFKTGELFF.

On this clone: One junction end disagrees with the germline gene, perhaps due to a read error. V is TRBV2 and J is TRBJ1-5, with a possible D match to TRBD1 (5 bases). The CDR3 runs 13 residues. Germline V gene lookup returns CDR1 SNHLY and CDR2 FYNNEI. The CDR3 loop is CASSVERDSHRDF. CDR3 coding DNA: TGTGCCAGCAGTGTCGAGCGCGACAGTCATAGGGATTTT.

The chain couples TRBV29-1 to TRBJ2-6; TRBD1 matches at 11 bases. Germline V gene data show CDR1 as SQVTM and CDR2 as ANQGSEA. The CDR3 is 17 amino acids. V was pared by 1 base and J by 1 base, with 3 bases of the junction left unmatched. This CDR3 is CSVEAWDRGSGANVLTF. CDR3 nucleotides: TGCAGCGTTGAAGCGTGGGACAGGGGGTCTGGGGCCAACGTCCTGACTTTC. Full variable domain (missing parts from reference TRBV29-1 and TRBJ2-6): SAVISQKPSRDICQRGTSLTIQCQVDSQVTMMFWYRQQPGQSLTLIATANQGSEATYESGFVIDKFPISRPNLTFSTLTVSNMSPEDSSIYLCSVEAWDRGSGANVLTFGAGSRLTVL.

V and J are TRBV6-6 and TRBJ1-2; 8 nucleotides agree with TRBD1. The CDR3 totals 15 residues. After removal of 6 bases from V and 6 bases from J, the junction contained 12 bases not matched to a gene. Per germline, CDR1 MNHNY and CDR2 SVGAGI (reference sequence). The CDR3 DNA sequence: TGTGCCAGCAGCTCGGCCGATTCAGGGGGCCATGGCTACACCTTC. Encoded protein: CASSSADSGGHGYTF.

The V gene is TRBV7-9, the J gene TRBJ1-2; D may be TRBD1 (5 bases). V shed 4 bases and J shed 4 bases, with 13 bases lying between them. The germline V gene has CDR1 SEHNR and CDR2 FQNEAQ (reference sequence). The CDR3 spans 14 residues. CDR3 protein: CASSYQGLTYGYTF. For the CDR3, the DNA is TGTGCCAGCAGCTATCAGGGACTTACCTATGGCTACACCTTC.

The CDR3 DNA sequence: TGTGCCAGCAGCGGCAGCAGGGGCCCCGGTGTCAATCAGCCCCAGCATTTT. It is translated as CASSGSRGPGVNQPQHF. The chain carries TRBV7-8 and TRBJ1-5; TRBD1 is a possible D gene (6 bases). The V end lost 5 bases, the J end lost 3 bases, and 20 bases lay between the germline ends. The CDR3 is 17 amino acids. CDR1 SGHVS and CDR2 FQNEAQ come from the germline V gene.

The CDR3 sequence: CASSQVAGGRTTGELFF. The CDR3 region has the DNA TGTGCCAGCAGCCAAGTAGCGGGGGGGAGGACCACCGGGGAGCTGTTTTTT. The chain is built from TRBV3-1 (or the pseudogene TRBV3-2) and TRBJ2-2, with 11 bases fitting TRBD2. The CDR3 spans 17 residues. The V gene's germline CDR1 is LGHDT and CDR2 YNNKEL (reference sequence). Losses at the gene ends were 1 base for V and 4 bases for J; bases not matched to a gene: 5.

J is TRBJ2-2 and V is TRBV11-2; perhaps TRBD1 as D (5 bases). Per germline, CDR1 SGHAT and CDR2 FQNNGV. Trimming left V 4 bases short and J 7 bases short, with 10 bases between. The CDR3 is 13 amino acids. CDR3 loop: CASSYRQYGELFF. Written as DNA, the CDR3 is TGTGCCAGCAGCTACCGACAGTACGGGGAGCTGTTTTTT.

This sequence joins TRBV7-2 and TRBJ2-2; perhaps TRBD1 as D (6 bases). The CDR3 consists of 13 residues. V was trimmed by 2 bases and J by 9 bases, leaving 10 bases between them. The germline V gene encodes CDR1 SGHTA and CDR2 FQGNSA. The CDR3 loop is CASSLTGTRELFF. CDR3 nucleotide sequence: TGTGCCAGCAGCTTAACGGGGACAAGGGAGCTGTTTTTT.

V and J are TRBV19 and TRBJ1-5; D unresolved. CDR3 length: 14 residues. Between the trimmed V and J ends, which lost 2 bases and 2 bases, there was a span of 7 bases. The V gene's germline CDR1 is LNHDA and CDR2 SQIVND (reference sequence). CDR3 sequence (DNA): TGTGCCAGTAGTATAACTAAGGGCAATCAGCCCCAGCATTTT. Translating gives CASSITKGNQPQHF.

The chain links TRBV24-1 to TRBJ2-1, with D tentatively TRBD1 (7 bases). This CDR3 has 15 residues. Germline CDR1 reads KGHDR; CDR2 reads SFDVKD. The ends were cut back, 4 bases at V and 7 bases at J, with 16 bases in the middle. CDR3 loop: CATSEGQGGRNEQFF. As DNA, the CDR3 is TGTGCCACCAGTGAGGGGCAGGGGGGCAGAAATGAGCAGTTCTTC.

The CDR3 is CASQFTSTDTQYF. In nucleotides, the CDR3 is TGCGCCAGTCAATTTACTAGCACAGATACGCAGTATTTT. This chain joins TRBV10-1 and TRBJ2-3; D is uncertain. V was trimmed by 9 bases and J by 0 bases, leaving 10 bases between them. Per germline, CDR1 WNHNN and CDR2 SYGVQD (reference sequence). The CDR3 runs to 13 residues.

V is TRBV11-2 and J is TRBJ2-5; no definite D call. V lost 2 bases and J 1 base, leaving 8 bases between the germline ends. Germline loops: CDR1 SGHAT, CDR2 FQNNGV. The length of the CDR3 is 14 residues. The CDR3 sequence is CASSLQRAQETQYF. In nucleotides, the CDR3 is TGTGCCAGCAGCTTACAGCGAGCCCAAGAGACCCAGTACTTC.

The genes are TRBV30 and TRBJ2-1, with D perhaps TRBD2 (6 bases). The germline CDR1 and CDR2 sequences are GTSNPN and SVGIG (reference sequence). Trimming removed 5 bases at V and 7 bases at J, with 9 bases between. The length of the CDR3 is 11 residues. The CDR3: CAWAGSNEQFF. The CDR3 DNA sequence: TGTGCCTGGGCGGGGTCGAATGAGCAGTTCTTC.

The J gene is TRBJ1-5, the V gene TRBV18; 8 bases fit TRBD1. Germline values: CDR1 KGHSH, CDR2 LQKENI. The J segment lost 0 bases and the V segment lost 3 bases, leaving 4 bases of the junction unmatched. The CDR3 has 16 residues. Here the CDR3 DNA reads TGTGCCAGCTCACCTGGACAGGGTTTTAGCAATCAGCCCCAGCATTTT. It yields the protein CASSPGQGFSNQPQHF.

This clone has a single count. The rearrangement uses TRBV6-6 and TRBJ1-1, with no clear D. The CDR3 runs 13 residues. CDR1 is MNHNY, CDR2 SVGAGI, per germline (reference sequence). Trimming stripped 6 bases from V and 1 base from J, with 9 bases between. Written as DNA, the CDR3 is TGTGCCAGCAGCACCACAGAGAACACTGAAGCTTTCTTT. It yields the protein CASSTTENTEAFF.

The rearrangement links TRBV6-5 to TRBJ2-7; TRBD1 is a possible D gene (5 bases). The V gene's germline CDR1 is MNHEY and CDR2 SVGAGI. V was shortened by 7 bases and J by 1 base, with 11 bases between the two germline ends. This CDR3 is built from 13 residues. CDR3 sequence (DNA): TGTGCCAGCAAAGGGGTCGGTTCCTACGAGCAGTACTTC. Translation gives CASKGVGSYEQYF.

The V and J genes are TRBV5-4 and TRBJ1-2; maybe TRBD1 (5 bases). CDR3 length: 13 amino acids. Germline V gene data show CDR1 as SGHNT and CDR2 as YYREEE (reference sequence). Trimming removed 3 bases from V and 3 bases from J, with 9 bases in between. CDR3 in DNA: TGTGCCAGCAGCTCGACAGTGGACTATGGCTACACCTTC. Encoded protein: CASSSTVDYGYTF.

This chain connects TRBV4-1 to TRBJ2-1; 11 bases are a match to TRBD2. The germline V gene has CDR1 MGHRA and CDR2 YSYEKL. The length of the CDR3 is 15 residues. With V trimmed by 0 bases and J by 12 bases, 7 bases remained unmatched. This chain's CDR3 is CASSQDLASGGWQFF. DNA of the CDR3: TGCGCCAGCAGCCAAGATTTGGCTAGCGGGGGGTGGCAGTTCTTC.

This sequence joins TRBV1 and TRBJ1-1. TRBV1 is recorded as a pseudogene. The CDR3 sequence is 15 residues long. The CDR3 loop is CTSSGEEGPNTEAFF. The CDR3 coding sequence is TGCACCAGCAGTGGGGAGGAAGGACCGAACACTGAAGCTTTCTTT.

V gene TRBV20-1 combines with J gene TRBJ2-7, with 9 positions matching TRBD2. The CDR3 sequence is 14 residues long. Germline-derived CDR1 and CDR2 are DFQATT and SNEGSKA (reference sequence). The junction had 5 bases not matched to a gene; V was cut back by 3 bases and J by 2 bases. CDR3 sequence: CSASTAGGTYEQYF. The CDR3 DNA reads as TGCAGTGCTAGTACGGCGGGGGGGACCTACGAGCAGTACTTC.

The chain has TRBV5-1 and TRBJ1-2, with 10 bases aligning to TRBD1. Germline trimming cut 4 bases from V and 5 bases from J; bases unmatched to any gene: 8. Germline assignment: CDR1 SGHRS and CDR2 YFSETQ. The CDR3 is made up of 15 amino acids. CDR3 in amino acids: CASSQTGQGMYGYTF. In DNA, the CDR3 is TGCGCCAGCAGCCAGACGGGACAGGGGATGTATGGCTACACCTTC. Full variable domain (rest looked up from reference TRBV5-1 and TRBJ1-2): KAGVTQTPRYLIKTRGQQVTLSCSPISGHRSVSWYQQTPGQGLQFLFEYFSETQRNKGNFPGRFSGRQFSNSRSEMNVSTLELGDSALYLCASSQTGQGMYGYTFGSGTRLTVV.